These T cell receptor beta chains were read from a single sample in a study of T cell responses to AZD1222 COVID-19 vaccine. Generated by immunoSEQ multiplex PCR, the TCRdb table keeps only in-frame clones and is missing some. Of 100,000 to 150,000 clones listed, 86% are singletons. Sequences were derived from peripheral blood, sampled on day 0 of AZD1222 vaccination. The receptors come from an adult in good health. Each CDR3 is given with its conserved first and last residue. The order of the fields is J gene, V gene, D gene, clone size, CDR3 protein, CDR3 DNA. The D gene is left open where the match is weak. Only some rows state a clone size, as once, few, many or a class for expanded clones.

>TRBJ1-5|TRBV5-6|.|.
CASSPGLIQPQHF
TGTGCCAGCAGCCCAGGACTGATTCAGCCCCAGCATTTT
>TRBJ2-7|TRBV6-5|.|.
CASSYETRLVPYEQYF
TGTGCCAGCAGTTACGAAACAAGACTAGTACCCTACGAGCAGTACTTC
>TRBJ1-2|TRBV12-3/TRBV12-4|.|.
CASIRGSYGYTF
TGTGCCAGCATTCGGGGGAGCTATGGCTACACCTTC
>TRBJ1-3|TRBV7-9|.|.
CASGRTDAGNTIYF
TGTGCCAGCGGGAGGACGGACGCAGGAAACACCATATATTTT
>TRBJ2-3|TRBV5-1|TRBD1|.
CASSPPQGVDTQYF
TGCGCCAGCAGCCCACCCCAGGGGGTAGATACGCAGTATTTT
>TRBJ2-3|TRBV4-1|.|.
CASSQRRATVADTQYF
TGCGCCAGCAGCCAAAGGAGGGCTACCGTGGCAGATACGCAGTATTTT
>TRBJ1-1|TRBV28|.|.
CASTLSQGPAEAFF
TGTGCCAGCACCCTATCACAGGGCCCCGCTGAAGCTTTCTTT
>TRBJ2-2|TRBV5-1|TRBD2|.
CASSLQGLAGANTGELFF
TGCGCCAGCAGCCTTCAAGGACTAGCGGGTGCGAACACCGGGGAGCTGTTTTTT
>TRBJ1-1|TRBV11-2|TRBD1|.
CASSRGGTVNTEAFF
TGTGCCAGCAGCCGGGGGGGGACAGTGAACACTGAAGCTTTCTTT
>TRBJ1-2|TRBV5-5|TRBD1|.
CASSMPGTGIGYTF
TGTGCCAGCAGCATGCCCGGGACAGGGATTGGCTACACCTTC
>TRBJ1-1|TRBV9|.|.
CASSVGGGGSGKTFEAFF
TGTGCCAGCAGCGTAGGAGGGGGTGGCTCAGGAAAGACGTTTGAAGCTTTCTTT
>TRBJ1-5|TRBV19|.|.
CASSITGTSNQPQHF
TGTGCCAGTAGTATTACAGGGACAAGCAATCAGCCCCAGCATTTT
>TRBJ1-1|TRBV5-1|.|.
CASSSDSHTEAFF
TGCGCCAGCAGCTCCGACAGTCACACTGAAGCTTTCTTT
>TRBJ2-1|TRBV7-2|TRBD1|.
CASSLDTGGDWNEQFF
TGTGCCAGCAGCTTAGATACAGGGGGTGATTGGAATGAGCAGTTCTTC
>TRBJ2-7|TRBV11-2|.|.
CASSLPRWNEQYF
TGTGCCAGCAGCCTCCCCCGTTGGAACGAGCAGTACTTC
>TRBJ1-5|TRBV4-1|.|.
CASSPGREGRPQHF
TGCGCCAGCAGCCCCGGAAGGGAGGGCCGGCCCCAGCATTTT
>TRBJ1-5|TRBV28|TRBD1|.
CASRTAGTGENQPQHF
TGTGCCAGCAGGACTGCCGGGACAGGGGAAAATCAGCCCCAGCATTTT
>TRBJ2-3|TRBV28|.|.
CASRPGPPTDTQYF
TGTGCCAGCAGACCGGGACCCCCCACAGATACGCAGTATTTT
>TRBJ1-5|TRBV9|.|.
CASSVDSHNQPQHF
TGTGCCAGCAGCGTGGACAGCCACAATCAGCCCCAGCATTTT
>TRBJ1-2|TRBV7-8|.|once
CASSFSQGSGTYGYTF
TGTGCCAGCAGCTTTTCACAGGGAAGTGGGACCTATGGCTACACCTTC
>TRBJ1-1|TRBV7-8|.|.
CASRSDWGNTEAFF
TGTGCCAGCAGGTCCGACTGGGGGAACACTGAAGCTTTCTTT
>TRBJ1-1|TRBV27|.|.
CASTLRGANTEAFF
TGTGCCAGTACTCTCCGGGGTGCGAACACTGAAGCTTTCTTT
>TRBJ2-5|TRBV25-1|.|.
CATGGRETQYF
TGTGCCACTGGGGGGCGAGAGACCCAGTACTTC
>TRBJ1-1|TRBV2|.|.
CASILRGGDTEAFF
TGTGCCAGCATCTTAAGGGGGGGAGACACTGAAGCTTTCTTT
>TRBJ1-5|TRBV15|.|.
CATSHRLTTEQNQPQHF
TGTGCCACCAGTCACCGACTCACGACGGAGCAGAATCAGCCCCAGCATTTT
>TRBJ1-3|TRBV6-5|.|.
CASHRGPADTIYF
TGTGCCAGCCACCGAGGACCTGCGGACACCATATATTTT
>TRBJ1-4|TRBV7-2|.|.
CASSLGLYEKLFF
TGTGCCAGCAGCTTAGGATTATATGAAAAACTGTTTTTT
>TRBJ2-5|TRBV9|.|.
CASSVGGETQYF
TGTGCCAGCAGCGTAGGTGGAGAGACCCAGTACTTC
>TRBJ2-1|TRBV19|TRBD2|.
CASSIFGTSGGVFGNEQFF
TGTGCCAGTAGTATTTTCGGGACTAGCGGGGGGGTTTTCGGAAATGAGCAGTTCTTC
>TRBJ2-7|TRBV29-1|.|.
CSVAEPPHF
TGCAGCGTTGCTGAGCCGCCTCACTTC
>TRBJ1-2|TRBV7-9|TRBD1|.
CASSFTGTGGLYGYTF
TGTGCCAGCAGCTTCACCGGGACAGGGGGCTTGTATGGCTACACCTTC
>TRBJ2-2|TRBV3-1/TRBV3-2|.|.
CASSRVSSGSTGELFF
TGTGCCAGCAGCCGGGTGAGTAGCGGTTCGACCGGGGAGCTGTTTTTT
>TRBJ1-5|TRBV3-1/TRBV3-2|TRBD1|.
CASSNGQGSQPQHF
TGTGCCAGCAGCAACGGACAGGGCAGTCAGCCCCAGCATTTT
>TRBJ2-5|TRBV7-2|TRBD1|.
CASSLGGQLETQYF
TGTGCCAGCAGCTTAGGGGGACAGTTAGAGACCCAGTACTTC
>TRBJ1-1|TRBV30|.|.
CAWRVRVLPNTEAFF
TGTGCCTGGAGGGTTAGGGTTCTACCCAACACTGAAGCTTTCTTT
>TRBJ1-1|TRBV29-1|.|.
CSVLTEVNTEAFF
TGCAGCGTGTTGACAGAGGTGAACACTGAAGCTTTCTTT
>TRBJ1-2|TRBV28|.|.
CASSAPPNYGYTF
TGTGCCAGTTCTGCCCCGCCTAACTATGGCTACACCTTC
>TRBJ2-6|TRBV10-3|TRBD1|.
CAISELGQGAHSGANVLTF
TGTGCCATCAGTGAGTTGGGACAGGGGGCGCACTCTGGGGCCAACGTCCTGACTTTC
>TRBJ2-6|TRBV29-1|.|.
CSVEAQGSGANVLTF
TGCAGCGTTGAAGCTCAGGGGTCTGGGGCCAACGTCCTGACTTTC
>TRBJ1-1|TRBV7-2|.|.
CASSLRQSNTEAFF
TGTGCCAGCAGCTTGAGACAGTCGAACACTGAAGCTTTCTTT
>TRBJ2-2|TRBV5-1|TRBD1|.
CASSLDLQGNTGELFF
TGCGCCAGCAGCTTGGATCTACAGGGGAATACCGGGGAGCTGTTTTTT
>TRBJ1-4|TRBV4-3|.|once
CASSQDGITGGEKLFF
TGCGCCAGCAGCCAAGATGGCATAACAGGTGGGGAAAAACTGTTTTTT
>TRBJ2-7|TRBV11-3|TRBD2|.
CASSLELAGLSHYEQYF
TGTGCCAGCAGCTTAGAACTAGCGGGGCTGTCTCACTACGAGCAGTACTTC
>TRBJ2-5|TRBV7-2|TRBD1|.
CASSLGDRLLQETQYF
TGTGCCAGCAGCTTAGGGGACAGATTATTACAAGAGACCCAGTACTTC
>TRBJ2-5|TRBV6-5|.|.
CASSYSAGQTQETQYF
TGTGCCAGCAGTTACTCGGCAGGCCAAACCCAAGAGACCCAGTACTTC
>TRBJ1-6|TRBV10-3|TRBD1|.
CATGQGNSPLHF
TGTGCCACGGGACAGGGGAATTCACCCCTCCACTTT
>TRBJ1-5|TRBV11-3|.|.
CASIHTLGECYSNQPQHF
TGTGCCAGCATCCACACCCTAGGGGAATGTTATAGCAATCAGCCCCAGCATTTT
>TRBJ2-7|TRBV4-3|TRBD1|.
CASSPRTGGYEQYF
TGCGCCAGCAGCCCGCGGACAGGGGGCTACGAGCAGTACTTC
>TRBJ1-2|TRBV7-9|.|.
CASSPKGDYGYTF
TGTGCCAGCAGCCCGAAAGGGGACTATGGCTACACCTTC
>TRBJ1-2|TRBV12-3/TRBV12-4|.|.
CATRGSPNYGYTF
TGTGCCACCAGAGGTAGCCCTAACTATGGCTACACCTTC
>TRBJ1-2|TRBV6-5|.|.
CASSLFSRYGYTF
TGTGCCAGCAGCCTCTTCTCACGCTATGGCTACACCTTC
>TRBJ1-1|TRBV29-1|TRBD1|.
CSAGEGAREAFF
TGCAGCGCCGGGGAGGGGGCCCGTGAAGCTTTCTTT
>TRBJ1-1|TRBV2|.|.
CASNTADFTEAFF
TGTGCCAGCAACACCGCAGACTTCACTGAAGCTTTCTTT
>TRBJ2-7|TRBV7-9|.|.
CASSHRGSYEQYF
TGTGCCAGCAGCCACCGCGGCTCCTACGAGCAGTACTTC